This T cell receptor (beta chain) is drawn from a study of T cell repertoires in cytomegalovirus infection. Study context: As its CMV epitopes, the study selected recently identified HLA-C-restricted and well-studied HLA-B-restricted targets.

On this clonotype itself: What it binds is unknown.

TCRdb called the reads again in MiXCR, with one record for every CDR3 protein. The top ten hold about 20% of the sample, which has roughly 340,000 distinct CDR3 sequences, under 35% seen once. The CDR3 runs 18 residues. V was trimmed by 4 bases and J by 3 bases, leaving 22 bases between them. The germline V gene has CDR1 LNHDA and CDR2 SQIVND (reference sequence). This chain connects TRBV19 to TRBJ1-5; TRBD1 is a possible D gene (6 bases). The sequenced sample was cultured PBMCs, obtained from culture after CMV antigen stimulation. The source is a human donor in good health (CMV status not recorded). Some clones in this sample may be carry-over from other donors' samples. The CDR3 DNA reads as TGTGCCAGTAGTACCACCGGGACATGGGGCGCGAACAATCAGCCCCAGCATTTT. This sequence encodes CASSTTGTWGANNQPQHF.